Below, 10 T cell receptor beta chains from the same sample are listed, as sequenced in a study of technical replicates of blood from a handful of donors. Using immunoSEQ multiplex PCR, the repertoire was profiled, and TCRdb retains in-frame clones only, with some absent. The table shows about 81,000 clones, with approximately 94% occurring only once. The material sequenced was T cells isolated from PBMCs. These receptors came from a human donor in good health.

The chain employs TRBV25-1 and TRBJ2-7; perhaps TRBD2 as D (5 bases). The CDR3 extends over 13 amino acids. Germline values: CDR1 MGHDK, CDR2 SYGVNS. The V and J ends lost 6 bases and 4 bases respectively, with 13 bases between them. CDR3 sequence: CASSSYRGYEQYF. CDR3 sequence (DNA): TGTGCCAGCAGCTCCTATAGAGGGTACGAGCAGTACTTC.

The chain employs TRBV5-1 and TRBJ1-3, with TRBD1 as a possible D gene (6 bases). V shed 1 base and J shed 0 bases, with 14 bases lying between them. CDR1 is SGHRS, CDR2 YFSETQ, per germline. CDR3 size: 17 residues. CDR3 region: CASSLNGGPGSGNTIYF. For the CDR3, the DNA is TGCGCCAGCAGCTTGAACGGGGGGCCAGGCTCTGGAAACACCATATATTTT.

V usage is TRBV19 and J usage is TRBJ2-7; TRBD1 aligns across 9 bases. The CDR3 has 14 residues. CDR1 is LNHDA and CDR2 is SQIVND in the germline V gene (reference sequence). With 0 bases clipped from V and 4 bases from J, the junction kept 1 base outside the gene matches. In DNA, the CDR3 is TGTGCCAGTAGTATAGAAGACAGGGGGTACGAGCAGTACTTC. Its translation is CASSIEDRGYEQYF.

The chain has TRBV30 and TRBJ2-2; D is possibly TRBD2 (6 bases). CDR1 is GTSNPN, CDR2 SVGIG, per germline (reference sequence). V lost 1 base and J 5 bases, leaving 23 bases between the germline ends. The CDR3 length is 18 residues. The CDR3 DNA sequence: TGTGCCTGGAGTGACACCGGGACTCTAGAGGGGTGGACCGGGGAGCTGTTTTTT. Translated, it gives CAWSDTGTLEGWTGELFF.

In DNA, the CDR3 is TGCGCCAGCAGTGAGGACAGAATGGCCGAGCAGTACTTC. Protein sequence: CASSEDRMAEQYF. The rearrangement links TRBV10-1 to TRBJ2-7; perhaps TRBD1 as D (5 bases). The germline V gene has CDR1 WNHNN and CDR2 SYGVQD (reference sequence). V lost 2 bases, J lost 6 bases, and 11 bases lay in between. This CDR3 spans 13 amino acids.

The chain employs TRBV2 and TRBJ2-4; 10 positions match TRBD1. The CDR3 spans 17 residues. Germline CDR1 reads SNHLY; CDR2 reads FYNNEI. The V and J ends lost 4 bases and 5 bases, in that order; junction bases with no gene match: 11. CDR3: CASSAPGQGQPENIQYF. The CDR3 DNA sequence: TGTGCCAGCAGTGCACCGGGACAGGGGCAGCCAGAAAACATTCAGTACTTC.

The chain links TRBV29-1 to TRBJ1-5; 7 bases align to TRBD1. This CDR3 comprises 12 residues. Looked up from germline, CDR1 is SQVTM and CDR2 is ANQGSEA. Trimming took 6 bases from V and 5 from J; bases not matched to a gene: 4. The CDR3 here is CSVSTGDQPQHF. CDR3 in DNA: TGCAGCGTATCCACAGGGGATCAGCCCCAGCATTTT.

The gene calls are TRBV4-1 and TRBJ1-1; D gene unclear. V shed 1 base and J shed 1 base, with 7 bases lying between them. Germline CDR1 and CDR2: MGHRA and YSYEKL. The CDR3 is 14 residues long. The CDR3 region has the DNA TGCGCCAGCAGCCAAGTAGAGGGGAACACTGAAGCTTTCTTT. Translated, it gives CASSQVEGNTEAFF.

This sequence joins TRBV27 and TRBJ2-7, with 8 bases fitting TRBD2. The CDR3 is 15 residues long. V was pared by 0 bases and J by 0 bases, with 1 base of the junction left unmatched. Germline V gives CDR1 MNHEY, CDR2 SMNVEV (reference sequence). The CDR3 nucleotides are TGTGCCAGCAGTTTATCTAGCGGGACCTCCTACGAGCAGTACTTC. Translating gives CASSLSSGTSYEQYF.

The gene calls are TRBV9 and TRBJ2-3, with 10 bases aligning to TRBD1. With V trimmed by 4 bases and J by 3 bases, 8 bases remained unmatched. The CDR3 contains 16 residues. Germline V gene sequence: CDR1 SGDLS, CDR2 YYNGEE. In DNA, the CDR3 is TGTGCCAGCAGCATCTCCGGGACAGGGGTTACAGATACGCAGTATTTT. Translation gives CASSISGTGVTDTQYF. Filled out from reference TRBV9 and TRBJ2-3, the complete variable domain reads DSGVTQTPKHLITATGQRVTLRCSPRSGDLSVYWYQQSLDQGLQFLIQYYNGEERAKGNILERFSAQQFPDLHSELNLSSLELGDSALYFCASSISGTGVTDTQYFGPGTRLTVL.